Below are 31 T cell receptor beta chains sequenced from a single sample in a study of T cells in Graves' hyperthyroidism and ophthalmopathy. RNA transcripts provided the source from which TCR beta CDR3 regions were amplified. TCR CDR3 underwent first-round RT-PCR with the HTBI primer set. TCRdb ran MiXCR on the multiplex PCR reads and lists one entry per CDR3 protein. The sample has about 520,000 distinct CDR3 sequences, approximately 25% seen once. Sequences were obtained from blood. The receptors come from a woman in her twenties or thirties with Graves' ophthalmopathy.

This chain joins TRBV4-1 and TRBJ1-1; possible D gene TRBD1, 6 bases. From germline, CDR1 is MGHRA and CDR2 YSYEKL. This CDR3 has 14 residues. V was clipped by 0 bases and J by 7 bases, with 12 bases between them. The CDR3 loop reads CASSQDPGQIEAFF. DNA for the CDR3: TGCGCCAGCAGCCAAGACCCCGGACAGATTGAAGCTTTCTTT.

This sequence joins TRBV7-9 and TRBJ2-5, with 8 nucleotides matching TRBD1. V was pared by 4 bases and J by 5 bases, with 6 bases of the junction left unmatched. The CDR3 consists of 14 residues. The germline CDR1 and CDR2 sequences are SEHNR and FQNEAQ (reference sequence). The CDR3 is CASSSMDRAETQYF. The CDR3 DNA follows: TGTGCCAGCAGCTCGATGGACAGGGCTGAGACCCAGTACTTC.

There are a few counts of this clonotype. The rearrangement links TRBV20-1 to TRBJ2-7, with a weak D call TRBD2 (6 bases). V was clipped by 5 bases and J by 2 bases, with 13 bases between them. CDR3 length: 13 residues. Germline values: CDR1 DFQATT, CDR2 SNEGSKA (reference sequence). CDR3 region: CSAPPGDAYEQYF. The DNA of the CDR3 is TGCAGTGCTCCCCCGGGGGATGCCTACGAGCAGTACTTC.

This clonotype came up many times. V and J are TRBV10-3 and TRBJ1-1; D is uncertain. Trimming pared 7 bases from V and 4 bases from J, leaving 16 bases between. Germline CDR1 reads ENHRY; CDR2 reads SYGVKD. This CDR3 contains 14 residues. The CDR3 loop is CAITSGGLGTEAFF. CDR3 nucleotide sequence: TGTGCCATCACCTCGGGAGGGTTGGGCACTGAAGCTTTCTTT.

A few counts support this clonotype. The genes are TRBV10-2 and TRBJ2-3; the match to TRBD1 covers 9 bases. V shed 5 bases, J shed 6 bases, and the junction held 9 bases outside the gene matches. The CDR3 is 15 residues long. Germline-derived CDR1 and CDR2 are WSHSY and SAAADI. In nucleotides, the CDR3 is TGCGCCAGCAGTCCGCCGGGACAGGGAACCGATACGCAGTATTTT. Translation gives CASSPPGQGTDTQYF.

This clonotype was seen repeatedly, ten times or more. The V and J genes are TRBV19 and TRBJ1-5, with D uncertain. CDR1 and CDR2 from the germline V gene are LNHDA and SQIVND (reference sequence). Trimming took 6 bases from V and 6 from J, leaving 12 bases between them. The CDR3 has 13 amino acids. The CDR3 DNA sequence: TGTGCCAGTAGCCCTTTGGTCGGTCAGCCCCAGCATTTT. Its protein product is CASSPLVGQPQHF.

The table lists this clonotype with many counts. The rearrangement uses TRBV12-3 or TRBV12-4 and TRBJ2-7; D is possibly TRBD1 (6 bases). Trimming shortened V by 0 bases and J by 5 bases, and 20 bases separated the two germline ends. CDR3 length: 17 residues. The CDR3 sequence is CASSLAGVRGSRDEQYF. For the CDR3, the DNA is TGTGCCAGCAGTTTAGCGGGCGTGAGGGGGTCTCGCGACGAGCAGTACTTC.

Many counts were recorded for this clonotype. The gene calls are TRBV7-2 and TRBJ1-1; the D is unclear. The CDR3 sequence is 13 residues long. Trimming cost V 1 base and J 6 bases, with 9 bases left between them. Germline V gives CDR1 SGHTA, CDR2 FQGNSA. The CDR3 loop is CASSLDIVAEAFF. CDR3 sequence (DNA): TGTGCCAGCAGCTTAGACATTGTCGCTGAAGCTTTCTTT.

In this sample, this clonotype turned up many times. This chain's CDR3 is CASSDYQGAEAFF. CDR3 sequence (DNA): TGTGCCAGCAGTGATTACCAGGGGGCTGAAGCTTTCTTT. The chain combines TRBV2 with TRBJ1-1; TRBD1 agrees at 7 bases. This CDR3 is 13 amino acids long. J lost 6 bases, V lost 3 bases, and 4 bases had no gene match. The V gene's germline CDR1 is SNHLY and CDR2 FYNNEI.

The rearrangement joins TRBV4-2 to TRBJ2-7; D is unresolved. CDR3 length equals 13 residues. The germline gives CDR1 LGHNA, CDR2 YNFKEQ. V was cut by 0 bases and J by 7 bases, with 10 bases left in between. Here the CDR3 reads CASSQEKALEQYF. The CDR3 DNA reads TGTGCCAGCAGCCAAGAGAAGGCTTTAGAGCAGTACTTC.

Many counts were recorded for this clonotype. The chain carries TRBV12-3 or TRBV12-4 and TRBJ2-5; no clear D. V was clipped by 6 bases and J by 5 bases, with 10 bases between them. This CDR3 spans 12 amino acids. CDR3 residues: CASSTDGETQYF. DNA of the CDR3: TGTGCCAGCAGCACTGATGGGGAGACCCAGTACTTC.

This clonotype was seen once. V is TRBV24-1 and J is TRBJ2-7, with D hard to call. Germline CDR1 reads KGHDR; CDR2 reads SFDVKD. V was clipped by 6 bases and J by 3 bases, with 11 bases between them. This CDR3 is built from 13 residues. The CDR3: CATSKGQDYEQYF. DNA of the CDR3: TGTGCCACCAGTAAGGGCCAAGACTACGAGCAGTACTTC.

The chain is built from TRBV7-2 and TRBJ2-3, with D perhaps matching TRBD1 or TRBD2 (5 bases each). This CDR3 is built from 13 residues. V was trimmed by 4 bases and J by 7 bases, leaving 12 bases between them. The germline gives CDR1 SGHTA, CDR2 FQGNSA. The chain's CDR3 is CASSWGPYNTQYF. CDR3 sequence (DNA): TGTGCCAGCAGCTGGGGACCCTATAATACGCAGTATTTT. Filled out from reference TRBV7-2 and TRBJ2-3, the complete variable domain reads GAGVSQSPSNKVTEKGKDVELRCDPISGHTALYWYRQSLGQGLEFLIYFQGNSAPDKSGLPSDRFSAERTGGSVSTLTIQRTQQEDSAVYLCASSWGPYNTQYFGPGTRLTVL.

As concerns this clonotype: A single base separates this from a much larger clone, so it may be a read error. CDR3 in amino acids: CASSGGSSTGELFF. CDR3 DNA: TGTGCCAGCAGTGGGGGAAGTAGCACCGGGGAGCTGTTTTTT. This chain connects TRBV2 to TRBJ2-2; no clear D gene. V was pared by 4 bases and J by 4 bases, with 10 bases between. This CDR3 is 14 amino acids long. The germline V gene encodes CDR1 SNHLY and CDR2 FYNNEI.

The chain is built from TRBV20-1 and TRBJ2-2, with D possibly matching TRBD2 (5 bases). V was trimmed by 5 bases and J by 3 bases, leaving 7 bases between them. CDR3 size: 12 residues. The germline gives CDR1 DFQATT, CDR2 SNEGSKA (reference sequence). The CDR3 DNA reads as TGCAGTGCTCAACTAGACACCGGGGAGCTGTTTTTT. Amino acids: CSAQLDTGELFF.

In the case of this clonotype: This may arise from a read error, as a much more abundant clone is one base away. Here the CDR3 reads CAIGVDMANTGELFF. The DNA for the CDR3 is TGTGCCATCGGGGTCGACATGGCGAACACCGGGGAGCTGTTTTTT. The gene calls are TRBV28 and TRBJ2-2, with D possibly matching TRBD2 (5 bases). The ends were cut back, 10 bases at V and 0 bases at J, with 15 bases in the middle. Germline CDR1 reads MDHEN; CDR2 reads SYDVKM. The CDR3 covers 15 residues.

This clonotype was seen ten or more times. The chain couples TRBV7-9 to TRBJ1-1; D is unclear. The CDR3 sequence is 14 residues long. The V and J ends lost 5 bases and 4 bases respectively, with 14 bases between them. CDR1 is SEHNR and CDR2 is FQNEAQ in the germline V gene (reference sequence). The CDR3 region has the DNA TGTGCCAGCAGCCCAAACTACGACCTCACTGAAGCTTTCTTT. It encodes CASSPNYDLTEAFF.

In this sample, this clonotype turned up a few times. J is TRBJ2-5 and V is TRBV5-1; perhaps TRBD1 as D (5 bases). Trimming cost V 2 bases and J 2 bases, with 13 bases left between them. This CDR3 is built from 15 residues. CDR1 and CDR2 from the germline V gene are SGHRS and YFSETQ. The CDR3 region is CASSLNRIIQETQYF. The CDR3 region has the DNA TGCGCCAGCAGCTTAAACAGGATAATACAAGAGACCCAGTACTTC.

This clonotype was seen at least ten times. The chain joins TRBV24-1 to TRBJ2-2, with D tentatively TRBD1 (5 bases). This CDR3 region has 15 residues. From germline, CDR1 is KGHDR and CDR2 SFDVKD. V gave up 4 bases and J gave up 3 bases, with 11 bases separating them. The CDR3 loop reads CATSELGRDTGELFF. The CDR3 DNA reads as TGTGCCACCAGTGAATTGGGGCGCGACACCGGGGAGCTGTTTTTT.

The genes are TRBV30 and TRBJ2-5, with a possible D match to TRBD1 (5 bases). Germline loops: CDR1 GTSNPN, CDR2 SVGIG (reference sequence). The CDR3 is 14 residues long. V lost 3 bases and J 0 bases, leaving 11 bases between the germline ends. The CDR3 nucleotides are TGTGCCTGGAGGCAACAGGCCCACCAAGAGACCCAGTACTTC. Translation: CAWRQQAHQETQYF.

The sample holds many counts of this clonotype. V gene TRBV10-1 combines with J gene TRBJ1-1, with D possibly TRBD1 on 5 matching bases. Germline CDR1 WNHNN, CDR2 SYGVQD (reference sequence). The CDR3 loop spans 15 amino acids. V was shortened by 2 bases and J by 5 bases, with 15 bases between the two germline ends. CDR3 nucleotides: TGCGCCAGCAGTGAGGATCCGAGGGGAAGAACTGAAGCTTTCTTT. Its protein is CASSEDPRGRTEAFF.

This rearrangement joins TRBV6-1 to TRBJ1-2; no reliable D call. The CDR3 length is 13 residues. V lost 6 bases, J lost 3 bases, and 11 bases lay in between. Germline V gene lookup returns CDR1 MNHNS and CDR2 SASEGT. CDR3 sequence: CASRGGLYYGYTF. The CDR3 DNA follows: TGTGCCAGCAGGGGCGGCCTCTACTATGGCTACACCTTC.

The chain uses TRBV28 and TRBJ1-5; maybe TRBD1 (6 bases). The CDR3 consists of 13 residues. CDR1 and CDR2 from the germline V gene are MDHEN and SYDVKM. The germline V and J ends were trimmed by 11 bases and 2 bases, with 13 bases remaining between them. CDR3 in amino acids: CAYAQGRNQPQHF. The CDR3 coding sequence is TGTGCCTACGCTCAGGGGCGCAATCAGCCCCAGCATTTT.

The chain is built from TRBV20-1 and TRBJ1-5; tentatively, D is TRBD1 (5 bases). The germline V and J ends were trimmed by 5 bases and 1 base, with 6 bases remaining between them. The germline gives CDR1 DFQATT, CDR2 SNEGSKA (reference sequence). The CDR3 has 12 amino acids. The CDR3 region is CSAGGSNQPQHF. The CDR3 nucleotides read TGCAGTGCTGGGGGGAGCAATCAGCCCCAGCATTTT.

This clonotype was counted only a few times. The chain uses TRBV30 and TRBJ1-2; 12 bases line up with TRBD1. J lost 7 bases, V lost 3 bases, and 9 bases had no gene match. In germline, CDR1 is GTSNPN, CDR2 SVGIG (reference sequence). CDR3 size: 15 residues. For the CDR3, the DNA is TGTGCCTGGAGGCCGGGACAGGGGGCGCAAGCTGGCTACACCTTC. This sequence encodes CAWRPGQGAQAGYTF.

This clonotype was seen a handful of times. The gene calls are TRBV7-6 and TRBJ2-7, with a possible D match to TRBD1 (6 bases). The CDR3 covers 14 residues. The germline V and J ends were trimmed by 1 base and 3 bases, with 10 bases remaining between them. CDR1 is SGHVS and CDR2 is FNYEAQ in the germline V gene. The CDR3 DNA follows: TGTGCCAGCAGCTTAGAATACAGGGACTACGAGCAGTACTTC. Its translation: CASSLEYRDYEQYF.

This clonotype was counted many times. The chain joins TRBV4-1 to TRBJ1-3; TRBD1 might be the D (6 bases). Trimming pared 1 base from V and 4 bases from J, leaving 14 bases between. This CDR3 spans 16 amino acids. Germline V gene lookup returns CDR1 MGHRA and CDR2 YSYEKL. CDR3: CASSQVGHRRGNTIYF. The CDR3, as DNA: TGCGCCAGCAGCCAAGTGGGACACCGCAGAGGAAACACCATATATTTT.

This clonotype was counted many times. The chain combines TRBV6-1 with TRBJ1-5; no reliable D call. Germline loops: CDR1 MNHNS, CDR2 SASEGT. The CDR3 is made up of 14 amino acids. V was pared by 5 bases and J by 8 bases, with 16 bases between. CDR3 sequence (DNA): TGTGCCAGCAGTAGAGGCCTCAATTCTGAGCCCCAGCATTTT. Translating it yields CASSRGLNSEPQHF.

At least ten counts were recorded for this clonotype. This chain joins TRBV28 and TRBJ2-5; maybe TRBD2 (7 bases). V was trimmed by 3 bases and J by 5 bases, leaving 19 bases between them. The CDR3 length is 16 residues. In germline, CDR1 is MDHEN, CDR2 SYDVKM. The CDR3 is CASSLGGLVILETQYF. CDR3 in DNA: TGTGCCAGCAGTTTGGGGGGGCTCGTAATCCTGGAGACCCAGTACTTC. Full variable domain (rest looked up from reference TRBV28 and TRBJ2-5): DVKVTQSSRYLVKRTGEKVFLECVQDMDHENMFWYRQDPGLGLRLIYFSYDVKMKEKGDIPEGYSVSREKKERFSLILESASTNQTSMYLCASSLGGLVILETQYFGPGTRLLVL.

This clonotype showed up many times. The chain is built from TRBV7-3 and TRBJ2-2, with 10 bases lining up with TRBD2. Germline V lookup: CDR1 SGHTA, CDR2 FQGTGA. Unmatched junction bases numbered 2, after V lost 2 bases and J lost 2 bases. This CDR3 is 16 amino acids long. CDR3 residues: CASSLLAGANTGELFF. CDR3 DNA sequence: TGTGCCAGCAGCTTACTAGCGGGGGCCAACACCGGGGAGCTGTTTTTT.

This clonotype was detected many times. A much larger clone lies a single base off, so this may be a read error. The chain has TRBV20-1 and TRBJ2-5; D gene unclear. Looked up from germline, CDR1 is DFQATT and CDR2 is SNEGSKA (reference sequence). The CDR3 length is 13 residues. CDR3 region: CSATALDQETKYF. The CDR3 bases are TGCAGTGCTACCGCTCTAGATCAAGAGACCAAGTACTTC.